This TCR beta chain was retrieved from a study of CXCR3-negative and CXCR3-positive naive CD8 T cells. Study observations and caveats: CXCR3-positive naive cells carried more hydrophobic TRB CDR3s than CXCR3-negative naive cells did. Comparison of naive CXCR3-negative and CXCR3-positive cells revealed similar TRBV-TRBJ usage, while memory cells differed.

5' RACE that incorporated UMI labels was used to prepare the TRB cDNA libraries. No DNA is given; TCRdb re-called the 5' RACE reads and lists each CDR3 protein once. The record lists 140,000 to 150,000 distinct CDR3 sequences, of which the ten most abundant hold roughly 0.27%. Every CD8+ T cell subset underwent triplicate sorting at some 300,000 cells apiece. The CDR3 covers 12 residues. Germline V CDR1 and CDR2: SGHDT, YYEEEE. A note on this clonotype: Its antigen is as yet unknown.

The chain uses TRBV5-6 and TRBJ2-7; TCRdb outputs TRBD2, but without DNA this stays unchecked. Sample: naive CXCR3+ CD8+ T cells from blood. Specified subset: CD45RO-CCR7+CD27+CD95- naive CD8+ T cells expressing CXCR3 (TNR3+). The clonotype comes from a human donor in good health. Some clones in this sample may be carry-over from other donors' samples. The CDR3 here is CASSSFSDEQYF.